This passage covers 9 T cell receptor beta chains from one sample sequenced in a study of cytomegalovirus exposure and HLA in healthy donors. Libraries were prepared by immunoSEQ multiplex PCR; TCRdb keeps only in-frame clonotypes and omits some of them. Of fewer than 140,000 clones in the sample, about 85% were seen once. The sample taken for sequencing was PBMCs. Every receptor here comes from a young woman in good health and CMV-seropositive.

As concerns this clone: The sample carries other DNA sequences with the same CDR3. The chain uses TRBV2 and TRBJ1-4; 8 nucleotides agree with TRBD1. The CDR3 consists of 14 residues. V lost 3 bases and J lost 7; bases outside the gene matches: 4. The germline V gene has CDR1 SNHLY and CDR2 FYNNEI. The CDR3 loop reads CASSEDRAAEKLFF. CDR3 bases: TGTGCCAGCAGTGAGGACAGGGCAGCTGAAAAACTGTTTTTT.

The chain couples TRBV5-4 to TRBJ1-2, with 10 bases fitting TRBD1. Germline V gives CDR1 SGHNT, CDR2 YYREEE (reference sequence). J lost 3 bases, V lost 2 bases, and 7 bases had no gene match. CDR3 length: 16 amino acids. CDR3 sequence reads: CASSLDRGPLYYGYTF. The CDR3, as DNA: TGTGCCAGCAGCTTAGACAGGGGGCCTTTGTACTATGGCTACACCTTC. The complete variable domain, with remaining parts taken from reference TRBV5-4 and TRBJ1-2, reads ETGVTQSPTHLIKTRGQQVTLRCSSQSGHNTVSWYQQALGQGPQFIFQYYREEENGRGNFPPRFSGLQFPNYSSELNVNALELDDSALYLCASSLDRGPLYYGYTFGSGTRLTVV.

The chain combines TRBV20-1 with TRBJ2-7, with no clear D. This CDR3 has 10 residues. Germline V gene sequence: CDR1 DFQATT, CDR2 SNEGSKA (reference sequence). Trimming shortened V by 6 bases and J by 4 bases, and 7 bases separated the two germline ends. The CDR3 DNA follows: TGCAGTGCCCGGTTGTACGAGCAGTACTTC. Encoded protein: CSARLYEQYF.

This clone was seen only a few times. The V call is TRBV2, the J call TRBJ1-6, with D tentatively TRBD1 (5 bases). V lost 1 base to trimming and J lost 8 bases, with 6 bases between them. CDR1 and CDR2 (germline): SNHLY, FYNNEI. This CDR3 has 13 residues. Written as DNA, the CDR3 is TGTGCCAGCAGTGAAGAAGGGGATTCACCCCTCCACTTT. This encodes CASSEEGDSPLHF.

This clone was recorded once. CDR3 coding DNA: TGTGCCAGTAGTTTCGACAGGGAAAGCGAGCAGTACGTC. It encodes CASSFDRESEQYV. The chain employs TRBV19 and TRBJ2-7; 7 bases fit TRBD1. J was trimmed by 6 bases and V by 5 bases; bases with no gene match: 7. The CDR3 length is 13 residues. Germline lookup yields CDR1 LNHDA and CDR2 SQIVND (reference sequence).

V usage is TRBV28 and J usage is TRBJ1-5; tentatively, D is TRBD1 (5 bases). V was clipped by 7 bases and J by 1 base, with 14 bases between them. Germline loops: CDR1 MDHEN, CDR2 SYDVKM. The CDR3 totals 15 residues. In DNA, the CDR3 is TGTGCCAGCACCGTCGGGGGTCTCAGCAATCAGCCCCAGCATTTT. Translating gives CASTVGGLSNQPQHF. The variable domain in full, with the rest retrieved from reference TRBV28 and TRBJ1-5, is DVKVTQSSRYLVKRTGEKVFLECVQDMDHENMFWYRQDPGLGLRLIYFSYDVKMKEKGDIPEGYSVSREKKERFSLILESASTNQTSMYLCASTVGGLSNQPQHFGDGTRLSIL.

This rearrangement joins TRBV7-9 to TRBJ2-7; D possibly corresponds to TRBD2 (5 bases). The V gene's germline CDR1 is SEHNR and CDR2 FQNEAQ (reference sequence). The CDR3 covers 13 residues. With 4 bases removed from V and 6 bases from J, the gap between germline ends came to 13 bases. The CDR3 DNA follows: TGTGCCAGCAGCTCGCTCGGGATGGCCGAGCAGTACGTC. Protein: CASSSLGMAEQYV.

The chain employs TRBV12-5 and TRBJ2-1, with 8 bases aligning to TRBD2. The CDR3 runs 13 residues. V trimming: 2 bases; J trimming: 7 bases; junction bases outside the gene matches: 1. Germline CDR1 and CDR2: LGHNT and FRNRAP. The CDR3 DNA is TGTGCTAGTGGTTTGCGGGGGGGGAATGAGCAGTTCTTC. Translating gives CASGLRGGNEQFF.

The V gene is TRBV28, the J gene TRBJ2-7; maybe TRBD1 (5 bases). Germline lookup yields CDR1 MDHEN and CDR2 SYDVKM. V gave up 2 bases and J gave up 0 bases, with 14 bases separating them. This CDR3 is 16 amino acids long. CDR3 sequence reads: CASSLVGAASSYEQYF. CDR3 sequence (DNA): TGTGCCAGCAGTTTAGTAGGGGCAGCTTCCTCCTACGAGCAGTACTTC. The entire variable domain, with the rest obtained from reference TRBV28 and TRBJ2-7, is as follows: DVKVTQSSRYLVKRTGEKVFLECVQDMDHENMFWYRQDPGLGLRLIYFSYDVKMKEKGDIPEGYSVSREKKERFSLILESASTNQTSMYLCASSLVGAASSYEQYFGPGTRLTVT.